Sequencing of this T cell receptor (beta chain) was carried out in a study of cytomegalovirus exposure and HLA in healthy donors (dated by TCRdb to about 2017). A note on the overall study: An earlier analysis of roughly 500 of the donors reported 276 Gb of sequence data and 117 million unique TCR beta sequences obtained from approximately 180 million T cells. Because of strong linkage in the cohort, four or five DR-DQ haplotypes were treated as single units for association and clustering. Among roughly 400 genotyped donors of the cohort, an average of approximately 220,000 unique TCR beta nucleotide sequences was sequenced per donor, of which about 18% were non-productive. To study patterns of TCR occurrence, a later analysis re-analyzed previously published TCR beta repertoires from 550 to 800 donors and added high-resolution HLA genotyping. Class I and class II HLA loci were covered by the typing at four-digit resolution. Rather than using new phenotypic data, the later analysis identified candidate immune exposures from TCR beta sequences and from how often those sequences occurred across donors. Roughly 310 gigabases of sequencing data and 80 million or so unique TCR sequences were included in an early release covering around 600 HLA-typed donors. A later genetic analysis used genome-wide SNP genotypes for about 55% of the 666 donors, treating that subset as a discovery cohort. Typing coverage varied by locus: roughly 629-630 donors for A, B, C, DRB1 and DQB1; some 520 for DQA1; over 600 for DPA1; around 490 for DPB1. The study aimed to test whether cataloging public T cell receptors could reveal signatures of past pathogen exposure. In addition to the first cohort of 666 subjects, a separate validation cohort of 130 or so different subjects was used. Donor age, sex, ethnicity and CMV serostatus were collected together with the repertoire data. The study profiled the T cell repertoires of about 640 subjects by immunosequencing and related them to cytomegalovirus serostatus. The genetic ancestry cluster associated with self-reported Caucasian donors included over 80% of the 350 to 500 genotyped donors. The study combined high-throughput TCR immunosequencing, statistical association of individual TCRs with disease status, and machine learning to predict cytomegalovirus infection status. Every repertoire in the discovery cohort had been generated on one and the same sequencing platform. To decide whether each TCR beta V gene segment behaved as functional or pseudogenic, an earlier analysis of some 600 of the donors relied on high-throughput TCR beta sequencing. Results and caveats for the whole study, not just this receptor: An association between a missense DCLRE1C variant and V-gene and J-gene trimming of TCR beta chains was found in a later genetic analysis and replicated in an independent cohort. Specific HLA alleles were associated with more than 15,000 TCR beta sequences at a false discovery rate of 0.05 in a later analysis. According to a later analysis, most CMV-associated TCR beta chains appeared to be HLA-restricted, and the HLA associations seemed to be driven largely by CMV exposure. This cohort had only TCR beta chains sequenced, and the lack of alpha or paired-chain data limited which features could be detected. While some public TCRs were present in many individuals, most TCR sequences turned up only very rarely across donors. An earlier analysis of 587 of the donors showed that most TCR beta V segments appeared in productive rearrangements either about 87% or about 30% of the time, which broadly matched IMGT annotations. According to a later analysis, TCR association rates differed among HLA loci, with DRB1 alleles showing the most associated TCRs and HLA-C alleles showing the fewest. Because the 87-base-pair reads could not distinguish some IMGT-functional V segments, including TRBV6-2 and TRBV6-3, those segments were excluded. A further reported finding was that TCR beta sequences accurately predicted the HLA-A and HLA-B alleles for most subjects in the first cohort. The authors suggested that the approach could potentially be generalized to other disease states and immunological phenotypes. Because some donors lacked HLA typing at each locus, the association tests relied only on the typed subset. A cluster of highly shared sequence variants was judged likely to be a technical artifact of the sequencing pipeline. A later analysis reported that several top co-occurrence clusters appeared linked to parvovirus B19, influenza, CMV and Epstein-Barr virus. When HLA alleles, especially DR and DQ, strongly co-occurred, TCR associations were difficult to assign to individual alleles. In both the original and validation cohorts, the classifier was reported to diagnose cytomegalovirus status with high specificity and sensitivity. Because counts were too low, seventeen rarely observed V segments, including chromosome 9 orphons, were excluded from the earlier analysis of about 500 of the donors. In a later analysis, HLA-associated TCR beta chains were found to be more clonally expanded and to have lower generation probabilities than equally common non-associated chains. In a later genetic analysis, fewer N-insertions in productive TCRs were reported among donors in an Asian-associated ancestry cluster than the approximately 670-donor mean. In vitro tests confirmed that three of the cytomegalovirus-associated TCR beta chains recognize cytomegalovirus antigens. In the study, approximately 160 TCR beta chains were listed as associated with cytomegalovirus. Roughly uniform sequencing depth across donors was assumed in presence/absence analyses, although this assumption may not hold. Correlated functional status among segregating V segments might be attributable to linkage disequilibrium, but an unknown experimental factor could not be ruled out. CMV serostatus was the only immune exposure information available for the cohort.

In the case of this clone: No cognate antigen has been identified for it. Base quality data are lacking; no much larger clone is found one base away.

The cohort consisted of hundreds of healthy bone marrow donors. At the time of sampling, every cohort member was nominally healthy, though immune exposures that went unrecorded were likely present. The donor was CMV seronegative and was included in the group of 352 seronegative cohort members. A peripheral blood sample was collected from each donor, and TCR beta sequencing was performed on peripheral blood mononuclear cells. The Qiagen DNeasy Blood Extraction Kit was used to extract genomic DNA from the blood cell samples. V ends up 9 bases short and J 7 bases short, with an unmatched junction base count of 11. The cysteine opens and the phenylalanine closes a CDR3 of 13 amino acids. CDR3 DNA is the only sequence kept; it has 39 bases, read in frame from the first base. CDR1 and CDR2 are drawn from the germline V gene: MDHEN, SYDVKM. Library construction relied on the immunoSEQ multiplex PCR assay. For the multiplex PCR, a mixture combining 60 forward primers for TCR Vbeta segments and 13 reverse primers for TCR Jbeta segments was used. A multiplex PCR assay on genomic DNA amplified the CDR3 region of rearranged TCR beta genes. Amplified TCR beta libraries were sequenced as 87-base-pair reads on the Illumina HiSeq System. The study's processing was this. Across the 600 to 700 repertoires, a later analysis counted roughly 77 million unique TCR beta chains, roughly 11 million of which were shared by at least two donors. Raw reads were error-corrected and collapsed into unique sequences by a nearest-neighbor algorithm in which closely related sequences were merged to remove PCR and sequencing errors. V, D and J gene segments were assigned by aligning CDR3 sequences to IMGT reference sequences. Each retained sequence needed at least a six-nucleotide match to both a V gene segment and a J gene segment. A rearrangement counted as productive if the CDR3 had no stop codons and remained in frame with V and J, and every other rearrangement counted as non-productive. CDR3 was defined according to IMGT convention as the region running from the second conserved V-encoded cysteine to the conserved J-encoded phenylalanine. In an earlier analysis of approximately 500 of the donors, sequences lacking an unambiguous match to a single V gene segment were excluded. In an earlier analysis of a few hundred of the donors, V segments were called functional above 56.7% productive rearrangements and were called segregating when the between-donor standard deviation exceeded 5%. To diagnose cytomegalovirus status from the catalog of TCR beta chain sequences, a statistical classification framework was built. In a later analysis, TCR nucleotide sequences were compared against IMGT/GENE-DB human TR gene sequences so that V and J genes could be assigned. A later analysis assigned CDR3 sequences and most-parsimonious VDJ recombination scenarios with the TCRdist pipeline. In a later analysis, every TCR beta chain was defined by the combination of its CDR3 amino acid sequence and its V-gene family, and reads without a unique V-gene family were dropped. As a way to deal with suspected cross-contamination and a sequencing artifact, a later analysis dropped approximately 570 nucleotide sequences that were highly shared and had low generation probability. In a later analysis, a clonal expansion index was calculated for each public chain from normalized within-repertoire ranks of inferred template counts. In a later analysis, generation probabilities were computed using a VDJ recombination model fitted to out-of-frame rearrangements, and the results were checked against IGoR. Hypergeometric tests were used in a later analysis to score TCR-TCR, TCR-HLA and TCR-CMV co-occurrence, with a repertoire-size bias correction applied to the TCR pairs. False discovery rates were estimated in a later analysis by permuting HLA or CMV assignments 20 times. A later analysis grouped co-occurring TCRs with DBSCAN, adding TCRdist sequence similarity when clustering within HLA-allele-positive subsets. For co-occurrence clustering, repertoires with fewer than 30,000 or more than 120,000 public chains were excluded, along with roughly 5 repertoires with anomalous nucleotide sharing. TCRdb's version of the immuneACCESS table is confined to in-frame rearrangements and falls short of the full clone set. An unresolved V gene accounts for under half of the shortfall where checked; the remainder is of unknown origin. V and J calls and clone size are those listed in that table; D and trimming were worked out from the DNA. The sample profile shows 140,000 or so clones; just under 70% of them were found once. Of the sample, less than 5% is held by the ten largest clones.

This receptor was identified in a man aged 60 to 69 in good health and CMV-seronegative. Sequenced: PBMCs. This chain is built from TRBV28 and TRBJ2-7, with TRBD1 matching 8 junction bases. For the CDR3, the sequence is CASRGDRPWEQYF. The nucleotide sequence reads as follows: TGTGCCAGTCGAGGGGACAGGCCGTGGGAGCAGTACTTC.